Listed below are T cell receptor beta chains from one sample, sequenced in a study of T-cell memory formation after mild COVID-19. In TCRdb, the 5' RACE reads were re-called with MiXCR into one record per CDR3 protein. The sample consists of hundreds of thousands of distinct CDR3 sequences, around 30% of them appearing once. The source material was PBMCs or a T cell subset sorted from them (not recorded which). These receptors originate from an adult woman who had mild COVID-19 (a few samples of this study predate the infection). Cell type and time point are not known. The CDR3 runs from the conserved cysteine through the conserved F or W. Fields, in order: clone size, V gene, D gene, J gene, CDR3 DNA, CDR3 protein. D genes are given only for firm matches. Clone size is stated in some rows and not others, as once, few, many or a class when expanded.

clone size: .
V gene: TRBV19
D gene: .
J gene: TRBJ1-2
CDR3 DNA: TGTGCCAGTAGTATAGGAGACCGATTCTATGGCTACACCTTC
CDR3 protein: CASSIGDRFYGYTF

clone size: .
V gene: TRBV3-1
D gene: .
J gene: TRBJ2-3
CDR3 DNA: TGTGCCAGCAGCCAAATGTCTATACCAACAGATACGCAGTATTTT
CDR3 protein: CASSQMSIPTDTQYF

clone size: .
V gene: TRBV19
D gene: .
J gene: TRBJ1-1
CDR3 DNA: TGTGCCAGTAGTGAGGGACCGAGGAACACTGAAGCTTTCTTT
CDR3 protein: CASSEGPRNTEAFF

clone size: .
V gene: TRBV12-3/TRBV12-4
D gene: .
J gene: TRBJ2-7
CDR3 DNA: TGTGCCAGCAGGGGTGAGAAAAGCTCCTACGAGCAGTACTTC
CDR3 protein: CASRGEKSSYEQYF

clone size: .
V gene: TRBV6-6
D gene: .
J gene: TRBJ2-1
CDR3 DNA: TGTGCCAGCATCTCCCCCCGTTTTGAGCAGTTCTTC
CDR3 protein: CASISPRFEQFF

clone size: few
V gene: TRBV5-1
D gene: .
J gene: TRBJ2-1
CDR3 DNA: TGCGCCAGCAGCAACCGGGACACGAATGAGCAGTTCTTC
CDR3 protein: CASSNRDTNEQFF

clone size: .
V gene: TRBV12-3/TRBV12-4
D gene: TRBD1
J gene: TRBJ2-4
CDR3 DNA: TGTGCCAGCAGTGATCGGACAGGGGGTACTGCCAAAAACATTCAGTACTTC
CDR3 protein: CASSDRTGGTAKNIQYF

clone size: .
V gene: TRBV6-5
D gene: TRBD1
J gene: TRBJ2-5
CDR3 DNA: TGTGCCAGTCGACAGGGTTGGCAAGAGACCCAGTACTTC
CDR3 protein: CASRQGWQETQYF

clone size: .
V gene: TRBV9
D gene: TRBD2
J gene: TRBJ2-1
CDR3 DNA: TGTGCCAGCAGCTTGGGGACTAGCGGGAGTAGCAATGAGCAGTTCTTC
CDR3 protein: CASSLGTSGSSNEQFF

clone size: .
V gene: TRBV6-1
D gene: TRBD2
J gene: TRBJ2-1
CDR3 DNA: TGTGCCAGCAGTGAATGGTTCGGGGGGGCCTACAATGAGCAGTTCTTC
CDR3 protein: CASSEWFGGAYNEQFF

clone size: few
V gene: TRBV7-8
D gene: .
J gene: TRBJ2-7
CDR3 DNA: TGTGCCAGCAGCTTAACGGTCTACAGCTACGAGCAGTACTTC
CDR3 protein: CASSLTVYSYEQYF

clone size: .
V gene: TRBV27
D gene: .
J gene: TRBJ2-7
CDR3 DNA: TGTGCCAGCAGTCCCAACGACAGCTCCTACGAGCAGTACTTC
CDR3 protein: CASSPNDSSYEQYF

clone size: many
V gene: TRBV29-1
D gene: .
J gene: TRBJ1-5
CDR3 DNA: TGCAGCGTCTCTTGGGGCAGCCAGGGGAATCAGCCCCAGCATTTT
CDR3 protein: CSVSWGSQGNQPQHF

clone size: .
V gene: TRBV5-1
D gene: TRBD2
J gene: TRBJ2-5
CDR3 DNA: TGCGCCAGCAGCACCAGGACTAGCGGGAGTTCAGAGACCCAGTACTTC
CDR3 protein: CASSTRTSGSSETQYF

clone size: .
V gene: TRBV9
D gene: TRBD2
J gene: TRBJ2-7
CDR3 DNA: TGTGCCAGCAGCGTAGCGGCTAGCGGGAGTTATCTTCAGAACGAGCAGTACTTC
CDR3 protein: CASSVAASGSYLQNEQYF

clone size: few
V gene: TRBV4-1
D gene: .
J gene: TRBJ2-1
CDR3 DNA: TGCGCCAGCAGCCACTCCGAGCGGGACAGAGCCTACAATGAGCAGTTCTTC
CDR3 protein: CASSHSERDRAYNEQFF

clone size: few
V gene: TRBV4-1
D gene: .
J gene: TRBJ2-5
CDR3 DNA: TGCGCCAGCAGCCAAGAATCTGGCAGCGAGACCCAGTACTTC
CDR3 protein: CASSQESGSETQYF

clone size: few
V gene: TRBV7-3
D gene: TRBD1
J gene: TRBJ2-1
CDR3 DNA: TGTGCCAGCAGCCCAACAGGGGGAAACTACAATGAGCAGTTCTTC
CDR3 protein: CASSPTGGNYNEQFF

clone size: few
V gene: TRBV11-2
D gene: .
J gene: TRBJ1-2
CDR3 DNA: TGTGCCAGCAGCTTAGGCGCCCTACTAAAGGGGCAAGACTATGGCTACACCTTC
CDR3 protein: CASSLGALLKGQDYGYTF

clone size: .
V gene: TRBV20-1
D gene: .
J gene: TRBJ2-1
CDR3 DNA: TGCAGTGCTAGCGATGGTGAGCAGTTCTTC
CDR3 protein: CSASDGEQFF

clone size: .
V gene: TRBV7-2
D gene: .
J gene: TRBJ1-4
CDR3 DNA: TGTGCCAGCAGCACGGGGGCGGGTGAAAAACTGTTTTTT
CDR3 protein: CASSTGAGEKLFF

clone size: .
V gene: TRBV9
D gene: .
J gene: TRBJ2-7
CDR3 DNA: TGTGCCAGCAGCGTTGGGACTTCTCCCTACGAGCAGTACTTC
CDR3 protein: CASSVGTSPYEQYF

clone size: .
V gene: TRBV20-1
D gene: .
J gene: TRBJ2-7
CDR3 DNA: TGCAGTGCCAGATTCCGGGAGAGACACGAGCAGTACTTC
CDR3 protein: CSARFRERHEQYF

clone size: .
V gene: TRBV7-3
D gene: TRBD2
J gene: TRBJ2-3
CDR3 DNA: TGTGCCAGCAGCTTATTTGGTCGAGGCGGGAGGGCCTTCGGCACAGATACGCAGTATTTT
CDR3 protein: CASSLFGRGGRAFGTDTQYF

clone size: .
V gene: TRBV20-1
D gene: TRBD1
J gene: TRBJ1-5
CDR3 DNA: TGCAGCGTACAGGGGGCGTATAGCAATCAGCCCCAGCATTTT
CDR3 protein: CSVQGAYSNQPQHF

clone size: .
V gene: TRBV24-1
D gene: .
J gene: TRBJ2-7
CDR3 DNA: TGTGCCACCAGTGATTTGCTCCGTCCGCTTTCCTACGAGCAGTACTTC
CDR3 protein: CATSDLLRPLSYEQYF

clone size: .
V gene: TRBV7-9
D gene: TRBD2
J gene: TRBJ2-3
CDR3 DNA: TGTGCCAGCAGCCCGAGGGGGCTAGCGGGAATCACAGATACGCAGTATTTT
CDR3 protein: CASSPRGLAGITDTQYF

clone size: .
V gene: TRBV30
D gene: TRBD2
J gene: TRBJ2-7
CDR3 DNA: TGTGCCTGGAGAAACCTAGCGGAGACCTACGAGCAGTACTTC
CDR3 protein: CAWRNLAETYEQYF

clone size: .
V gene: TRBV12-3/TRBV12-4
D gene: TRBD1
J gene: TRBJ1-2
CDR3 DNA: TGTGCCAGCAGACCGACAGGGCAAAAGGATGGCTACACCTTC
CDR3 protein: CASRPTGQKDGYTF

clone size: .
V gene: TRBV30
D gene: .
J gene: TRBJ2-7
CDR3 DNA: TGTGCCTGGAGAGGGACTTTCTACGAGCAGTACTTC
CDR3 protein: CAWRGTFYEQYF

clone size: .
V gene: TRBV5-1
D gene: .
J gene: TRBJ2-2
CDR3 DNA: TGCGCCAGCAGCTTGGAGGGGATGCGGGAGCTGTTTTTT
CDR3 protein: CASSLEGMRELFF

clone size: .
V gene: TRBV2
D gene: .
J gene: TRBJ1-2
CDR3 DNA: TGTGCCAGCACCGGGGTCGGGCAGATCCCTAACTATGGCTACACCTTC
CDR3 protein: CASTGVGQIPNYGYTF

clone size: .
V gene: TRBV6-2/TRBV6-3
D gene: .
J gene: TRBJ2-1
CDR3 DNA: TGTGCCAGCAGTTACGGCGGGTTCAATGAGCAGTTCTTC
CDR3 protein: CASSYGGFNEQFF

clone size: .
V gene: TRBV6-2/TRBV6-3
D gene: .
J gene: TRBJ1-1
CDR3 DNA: TGTGCCAGCAGTCCCAGGGGCGTGGAGGGGACTGAAGCTTTCTTT
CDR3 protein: CASSPRGVEGTEAFF

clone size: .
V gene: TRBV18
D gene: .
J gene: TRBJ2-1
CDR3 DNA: TGTGCCAGCTCACCCTCCTTAGCCTTCTCTTACAATGAGCAGTTCTTC
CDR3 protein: CASSPSLAFSYNEQFF

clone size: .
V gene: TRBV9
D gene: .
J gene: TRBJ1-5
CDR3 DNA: TGTGCCAGCAGCCAGGGACCCTACAGCAATCAGCCCCAGCATTTT
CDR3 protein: CASSQGPYSNQPQHF

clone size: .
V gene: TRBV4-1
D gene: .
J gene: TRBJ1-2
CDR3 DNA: TGCGCCAGCAGCCAAGGTGCAGCTCTCTATGGCTACACCTTC
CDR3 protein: CASSQGAALYGYTF

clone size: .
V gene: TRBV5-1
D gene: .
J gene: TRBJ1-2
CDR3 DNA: TGCGCCAGCAGCTCGGTCCGGGATCAAGTGAGAGCTAACTATGGCTACACCTTC
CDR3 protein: CASSSVRDQVRANYGYTF

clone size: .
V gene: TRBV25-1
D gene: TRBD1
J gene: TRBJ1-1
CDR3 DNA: TGTGCCAGCAGGTCCAGGGGGCAGAACACTGAAGCTTTCTTT
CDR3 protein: CASRSRGQNTEAFF

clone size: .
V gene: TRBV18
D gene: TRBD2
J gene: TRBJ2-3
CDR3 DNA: TGTGCCAGCTCCCTAGCGGTTAGCACAGATACGCAGTATTTT
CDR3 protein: CASSLAVSTDTQYF

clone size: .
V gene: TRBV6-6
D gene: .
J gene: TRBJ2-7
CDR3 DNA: TGTGCCAGCAGACCCCTGGGGGTCCTCGGTGAGCAGTACTTC
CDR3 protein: CASRPLGVLGEQYF

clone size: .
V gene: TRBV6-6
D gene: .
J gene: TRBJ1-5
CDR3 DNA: TGTGCCAGCAGCATAAACAGGGAGAATCAGCCCCAGCATTTT
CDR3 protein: CASSINRENQPQHF

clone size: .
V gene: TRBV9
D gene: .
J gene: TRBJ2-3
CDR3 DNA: TGTGCCAGCAGCGTAGGGCCGGGAACAGATACGCAGTATTTT
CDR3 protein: CASSVGPGTDTQYF

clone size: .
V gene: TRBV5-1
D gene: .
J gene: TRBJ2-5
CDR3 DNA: TGCGCCAGCAGCTTGGAAGGGGGTAGGGAGACCCAGTACTTC
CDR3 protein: CASSLEGGRETQYF

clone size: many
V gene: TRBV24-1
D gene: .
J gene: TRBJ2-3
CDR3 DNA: TGTGCCATCAGTGAGGGGGGGCAAGGCACAGATACGCAGTATTTT
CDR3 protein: CAISEGGQGTDTQYF